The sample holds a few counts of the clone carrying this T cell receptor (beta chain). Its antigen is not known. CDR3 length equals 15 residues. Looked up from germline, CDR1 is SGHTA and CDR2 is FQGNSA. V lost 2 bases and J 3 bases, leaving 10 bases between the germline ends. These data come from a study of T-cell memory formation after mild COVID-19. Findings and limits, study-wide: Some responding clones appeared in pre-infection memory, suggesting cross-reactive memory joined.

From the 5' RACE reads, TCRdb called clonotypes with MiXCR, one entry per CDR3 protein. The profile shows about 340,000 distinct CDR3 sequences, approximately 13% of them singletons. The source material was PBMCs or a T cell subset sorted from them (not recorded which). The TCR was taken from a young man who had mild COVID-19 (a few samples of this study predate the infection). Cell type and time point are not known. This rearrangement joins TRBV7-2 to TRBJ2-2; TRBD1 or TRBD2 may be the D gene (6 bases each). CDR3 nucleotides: TGTGCCAGCAGCTTAAACGGGGGCCACACCGGGGAGCTGTTTTTT. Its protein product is CASSLNGGHTGELFF. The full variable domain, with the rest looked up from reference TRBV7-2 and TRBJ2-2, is GAGVSQSPSNKVTEKGKDVELRCDPISGHTALYWYRQSLGQGLEFLIYFQGNSAPDKSGLPSDRFSAERTGGSVSTLTIQRTQQEDSAVYLCASSLNGGHTGELFFGEGSRLTVL.